The source of this TCR beta chain is a study of OX40 agonist ivuxolimab in advanced cancers. Concerning the study at large: Ivuxolimab was an agonistic, fully human IgG2 monoclonal antibody directed against OX40 (CD134), a costimulatory receptor. Three dose-escalation patients achieved partial responses, one with hepatocellular carcinoma and two with cutaneous melanoma. The purpose of peripheral TCRbeta sequencing was to test whether ivuxolimab changed TCR sequence diversity and led to clonal T-cell expansion. A male proportion of nearly 85% and a mean age of approximately 58 years, ranging from roughly 23 to 80, were recorded for the dose-escalation cohort. The paper describes the monotherapy dose-escalation part (N ≈ 52 patients) of the phase I trial of ivuxolimab. Prior anti-PD-1, anti-PD-L1 or anti-CTLA-4 therapy was permitted, and 40% of dose-escalation patients had received checkpoint inhibitors. Among the 52 dose-escalation patients, roughly 20 had hepatocellular carcinoma, around 15 melanoma, 9 renal cell carcinoma and 9 head and neck cancer. Intravenous ivuxolimab was administered to patients every 2 weeks at six dose levels: 0.01, 0.1, 0.3, 1.5, 3 and 10 mg/kg.

The junction shows trimming of 4 bases on V and 2 bases on J, plus 18 bases between the germline ends. CDR1 MDHEN and CDR2 SYDVKM were looked up in the germline V gene. The CDR3 covers 16 residues, taking in both the cysteine and the phenylalanine. CDR3 DNA only is kept here, 48 bases in frame from base 1. To sequence the TCRbeta CDR3 region, genomic DNA was isolated from the sorted cells. TCRbeta CDR3 regions were sequenced using the immunoSEQ Assay. Here the immuneACCESS table is served through TCRdb, limited to in-frame sequences with V and J called. Missing clones are a known gap in these copies; in checked studies unresolved V genes cover under half, and the rest lacks a known reason. The table for this sample lists roughly 70,000 clones; under 95% of them were counted only once. 5% to 7% of the sample comes from the top ten. A word on this clone: This receptor's antigen is unknown. There are no base qualities to consult, and no much larger clone falls within one base.

General study outcomes and caveats: In the 0.1-3.0 mg/kg groups, partial responders had among the lowest normalized peripheral clonal expansion, particularly in CD8+ T cells. Low levels of normalized T-cell clonal expansion were also shown by some nonresponding patients. After ivuxolimab, more expanded clones were found on average in CD8+ T cells than in CD4+ T cells. At doses of 0.1 to 3.0 mg/kg, clonal expansion of both CD4+ and CD8+ T cells in blood was seen between baseline and week 6. Antigen specificity was not determined for the clonally expanded peripheral T cells.

The trial excluded patients who had a history of autoimmune disease or were on systemic immunosuppression. Peripheral blood for TCR sequencing was collected from all dose cohorts at baseline, on cycle 4 day 1, and on cycle 7 day 1. Samples were obtained from an open-label, multicenter, first-in-human phase I dose-escalation trial of ivuxolimab. The trial enrolled adults with locally advanced or metastatic head and neck squamous cell, hepatocellular, melanoma or renal cell carcinoma. Before TCR sequencing, CD4+ and CD8+ T cells were separately sorted from peripheral blood. Specimen: CD4+ or CD8+ T cells sorted from blood, collected in a trial of the OX40 agonist ivuxolimab. The chain uses TRBV28 and TRBJ2-7, with TRBD2 tentatively as D gene (5 bases match). This clonotype was obtained from an adult with an advanced solid tumor such as melanoma, head and neck, liver or kidney cancer. DNA sequence: TGTGCCAGCAGTTCGAACCGGGATTCGTTAGCCTACGAGCAGTACTTC. Its protein is CASSSNRDSLAYEQYF.